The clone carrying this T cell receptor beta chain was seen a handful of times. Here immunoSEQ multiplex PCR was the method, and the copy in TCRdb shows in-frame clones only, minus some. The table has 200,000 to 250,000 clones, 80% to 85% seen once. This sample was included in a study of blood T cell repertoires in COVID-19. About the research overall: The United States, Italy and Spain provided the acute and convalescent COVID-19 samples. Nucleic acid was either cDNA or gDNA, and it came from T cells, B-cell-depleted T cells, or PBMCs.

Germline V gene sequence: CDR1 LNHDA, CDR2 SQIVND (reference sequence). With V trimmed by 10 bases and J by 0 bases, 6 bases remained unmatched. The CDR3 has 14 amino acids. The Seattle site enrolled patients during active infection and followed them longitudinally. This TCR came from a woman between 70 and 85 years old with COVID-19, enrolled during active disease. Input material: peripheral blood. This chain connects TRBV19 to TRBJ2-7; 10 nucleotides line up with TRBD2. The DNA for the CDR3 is TGTGCCACTAAAGCTAGCGGGAGCTCCTACGAGCAGTACTTC. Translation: CATKASGSSYEQYF.